This passage covers 24 T cell receptor beta chains from one sample sequenced in a study of T cells after yellow fever vaccination. TCRdb independently ran MiXCR on the 5' RACE reads; one entry per CDR3 protein. The table records 340,000 or so distinct CDR3 sequences, 9.5% to 15% of them present only once. Sequenced here: CD4+ T cells sorted from PBMCs, sampled 15 days after the yellow fever booster vaccination. Receptor source: a man aged 18 to 29 who received the YFV17D yellow fever vaccine.

This clonotype was detected a few times. This chain links TRBV28 with TRBJ1-6; no clear D. Germline V CDR1 and CDR2: MDHEN, SYDVKM. The CDR3 runs to 13 residues. Deletions cut 4 bases from V and 10 bases from J, with 11 bases between. The CDR3 DNA reads TGTGCCAGCAGTTCCACCCCCGGCTCACCCCTCCACTTT. Translation: CASSSTPGSPLHF.

This clonotype showed up just a few times. The rearrangement uses TRBV11-2 and TRBJ2-1, with D perhaps matching TRBD1 or TRBD2 (6 bases each). The CDR3 loop spans 16 amino acids. CDR1 SGHAT and CDR2 FQNNGV come from the germline V gene. Trimming removed 2 bases at V and 6 bases at J, with 17 bases between. The DNA for the CDR3 is TGTGCCAGCAGCTTAAACAGAGGGGGGTCCGGCAATGAGCAGTTCTTC. Translated, it gives CASSLNRGGSGNEQFF.

This clonotype has at least ten counts. This rearrangement joins TRBV5-1 to TRBJ2-1; D uncertain. Germline CDR1 and CDR2: SGHRS and YFSETQ. This CDR3 spans 15 amino acids. The germline V and J ends were trimmed by 4 bases and 0 bases, with 11 bases remaining between them. CDR3 DNA: TGCGCCAGCAGCCCCGAATCGAGCTCCTACAATGAGCAGTTCTTC. This gives the protein CASSPESSSYNEQFF.

V gene TRBV2 combines with J gene TRBJ2-4, with 10 positions matching TRBD2. CDR1 is SNHLY, CDR2 FYNNEI, per germline. V gave up 5 bases and J gave up 1 base; unmatched junction bases: 2. The CDR3 loop spans 15 amino acids. The CDR3 region has the DNA TGTGCCAGCAGTAGCGGGGGGGCCGCCAAAAACATTCAGTACTTC. Its protein is CASSSGGAAKNIQYF.

In this sample, this clonotype turned up a few times. V usage is TRBV25-1 and J usage is TRBJ2-7, with D possibly being TRBD1 or TRBD2 (5 bases each). Germline V gene data show CDR1 as MGHDK and CDR2 as SYGVNS. The V gene lost 1 base and the J gene lost 2 bases, with 15 bases spanning the gap. The CDR3 loop spans 16 amino acids. The CDR3 region is CASSECFGARPYEQYV. Written as DNA, the CDR3 is TGTGCCAGCAGTGAATGTTTCGGGGCTCGCCCCTACGAGCAGTACGTC.

CDR3 amino acids: CASSQDNGANVLTF. The CDR3, as DNA: TGCGCCAGCAGCCAAGATAACGGGGCCAACGTCCTGACTTTC. The genes are TRBV4-3 and TRBJ2-6, with unresolved D. Germline CDR1 LGHNA, CDR2 YSLEER. V lost 0 bases and J lost 4, with 4 bases in between. CDR3 length: 14 residues.

This clonotype has just a few counts. This rearrangement joins TRBV6-5 to TRBJ2-7, with unresolved D. CDR1 MNHEY and CDR2 SVGAGI come from the germline V gene. The CDR3 consists of 12 residues. Trimming took 6 bases from V and 6 from J, leaving 12 bases between them. CDR3 residues: CASSAPAGEQYV. DNA for the CDR3: TGTGCCAGCAGCGCCCCGGCCGGCGAGCAGTACGTC.

This clonotype came up a few times. For the CDR3, the DNA is TGTGCCAGCAGCTTATCGGGCCCTTTTATTGGAAACACCATATATTTT. Its translation: CASSLSGPFIGNTIYF. V usage is TRBV7-2 and J usage is TRBJ1-3, with D uncertain. Germline CDR1 SGHTA, CDR2 FQGNSA. This CDR3 has 16 amino acids. Trimming took off 2 bases at V and 3 bases at J, with 14 bases between the two ends.

The sample holds a few counts of this clonotype. This chain connects TRBV4-2 to TRBJ2-4; D is unclear. V shed 3 bases and J shed 3 bases, with 15 bases lying between them. The germline gives CDR1 LGHNA, CDR2 YNFKEQ. The CDR3 loop spans 16 amino acids. CDR3 in amino acids: CASSQNTHGVKNIQYF. DNA of the CDR3: TGTGCCAGCAGCCAGAACACCCATGGGGTCAAAAACATTCAGTACTTC.

This chain's CDR3 is CASSRIIEETQYF. CDR3 DNA sequence: TGTGCCAGCAGCCGGATCATAGAAGAGACCCAGTACTTC. The chain couples TRBV7-8 to TRBJ2-5; no clear D. CDR3 length: 13 residues. The V gene lost 5 bases and the J gene lost 3 bases, with 10 bases spanning the gap. The germline gives CDR1 SGHVS, CDR2 FQNEAQ.

A few counts support this clonotype. The chain joins TRBV27 to TRBJ1-1, with 10 bases that match TRBD1. This CDR3 is 13 amino acids long. From germline, CDR1 is MNHEY and CDR2 SMNVEV (reference sequence). Trimming took 2 bases from V and 11 from J; bases not matched to a gene: 5. CDR3 sequence: CASSLRPGQGAFF. DNA for the CDR3: TGTGCCAGCAGTTTACGTCCGGGACAGGGGGCTTTCTTT.

This clonotype appeared a few times. The chain has TRBV6-2 or TRBV6-3 and TRBJ2-2; TRBD2 is a possible D gene (5 bases). V shed 5 bases and J shed 0 bases, with 13 bases lying between them. The CDR3 has 16 amino acids. In germline, CDR1 is MNHEY, CDR2 SVGEGT. For the CDR3, the DNA is TGTGCCAGCAGTACTTGGACTGGCGCGAACACCGGGGAGCTGTTTTTT. Its protein product is CASSTWTGANTGELFF.

This clonotype was observed a handful of times. The gene calls are TRBV30 and TRBJ2-1; 9 bases align to TRBD1. The CDR3 sequence is 14 residues long. The germline gives CDR1 GTSNPN, CDR2 SVGIG (reference sequence). The J segment lost 3 bases and the V segment lost 4 bases, leaving 4 bases of the junction unmatched. The CDR3 here is CAWNKDRGYNEQFF. The CDR3 nucleotides are TGTGCCTGGAACAAGGACAGGGGCTACAATGAGCAGTTCTTC.

There are a few counts of this clonotype. The chain carries TRBV12-3 or TRBV12-4 and TRBJ1-5; D is uncertain. V was shortened by 5 bases and J by 6 bases, with 11 bases between the two germline ends. This CDR3 has 13 residues. In nucleotides, the CDR3 is TGTGCCAGCAGTGCCGCCCAGACTCAGCCCCAGCATTTT. Residues: CASSAAQTQPQHF.

This clonotype was observed many times. J is TRBJ2-6 and V is TRBV7-3, with D unresolved. The CDR3 totals 13 residues. Germline CDR1 SGHTA, CDR2 FQGTGA. V was shortened by 8 bases and J by 2 bases, with 7 bases between the two germline ends. The CDR3 is CASGTAGANVLTF. In nucleotides, the CDR3 is TGTGCCAGCGGAACCGCTGGGGCCAACGTCCTGACTTTC. The variable domain in full, with the rest retrieved from reference TRBV7-3 and TRBJ2-6, is GAGVSQTPSNKVTEKGKYVELRCDPISGHTALYWYRQSLGQGPEFLIYFQGTGAADDSGLPNDRFFAVRPEGSVSTLKIQRTERGDSAVYLCASGTAGANVLTFGAGSRLTVL.

Ten or more counts support this clonotype. The chain carries TRBV27 and TRBJ1-1; D gene uncertain. CDR1 and CDR2 from the germline V gene are MNHEY and SMNVEV (reference sequence). V lost 3 bases and J 1 base, leaving 6 bases between the germline ends. CDR3 size: 13 residues. The CDR3 reads CASSLKGNTEAFF. DNA of the CDR3: TGTGCCAGCAGTTTGAAAGGGAACACTGAAGCTTTCTTT.

The table lists this clonotype with many counts. CDR3 region: CASSPDYNTGELFF. The CDR3 nucleotides read TGTGCCAGCAGCCCGGACTATAACACCGGGGAGCTGTTTTTT. This chain uses TRBV4-2 with TRBJ2-2; perhaps TRBD2 as D (6 bases). The CDR3 length is 14 residues. Trimming took off 4 bases at V and 2 bases at J, with 8 bases between the two ends. Germline values: CDR1 LGHNA, CDR2 YNFKEQ.

The chain has TRBV7-9 and TRBJ1-6; 10 positions match TRBD1. The CDR3 is 17 residues long. With V trimmed by 1 base and J by 14 bases, 14 bases remained unmatched. CDR1 SEHNR and CDR2 FQNEAQ come from the germline V gene (reference sequence). CDR3 amino acids: CASSLGPMGQGPLTLHF. CDR3 DNA: TGTGCCAGCAGCTTAGGCCCCATGGGACAGGGGCCGCTTACCCTCCACTTT. Supplemented by reference TRBV7-9 and TRBJ1-6, the full variable domain reads DTGVSQNPRHKITKRGQNVTFRCDPISEHNRLYWYRQTLGQGPEFLTYFQNEAQLEKSRLLSDRFSAERPKGSFSTLEIQRTEQGDSAMYLCASSLGPMGQGPLTLHFGNGTRLTVT.

This clonotype appeared a few times. The chain joins TRBV6-1 to TRBJ2-5; D possibly corresponds to TRBD1 (6 bases). There are 15 residues in the CDR3. Germline CDR1 reads MNHNS; CDR2 reads SASEGT. V lost 4 bases to trimming and J lost 5 bases, with 17 bases between them. The CDR3: CASSVVDSIRETQYF. CDR3 sequence (DNA): TGTGCCAGCAGTGTAGTGGACAGTATTAGGGAGACCCAGTACTTC.

The chain joins TRBV5-5 to TRBJ2-7; D is undetermined. V lost 4 bases to trimming and J lost 3 bases, with 17 bases between them. Germline V gene sequence: CDR1 SGHKS, CDR2 YYEKEE (reference sequence). This CDR3 comprises 15 residues. The CDR3 DNA sequence: TGTGCCAGCAGCCCCGGTCAGAGGAAAATCTACGAGCAGTACTTC. The encoded protein is CASSPGQRKIYEQYF.

This clonotype was counted only a few times. The rearrangement links TRBV6-6 to TRBJ2-2; 10 bases map to TRBD1. The V and J ends lost 6 bases and 5 bases, in that order; junction bases with no gene match: 6. This CDR3 contains 15 residues. Germline V gene data show CDR1 as MNHNY and CDR2 as SVGAGI (reference sequence). CDR3 sequence (DNA): TGTGCCAGCAGGCGACAGGGGGCCGAGACCGGGGAGCTGTTTTTT. Translation: CASRRQGAETGELFF.

This clonotype was detected many times. The rearrangement links TRBV11-2 to TRBJ2-7, with D perhaps matching TRBD1 (6 bases). Germline values: CDR1 SGHAT, CDR2 FQNNGV. V lost 1 base to trimming and J lost 7 bases, with 11 bases between them. The CDR3 is 13 amino acids. In DNA form, the CDR3 reads TGTGCCAGCAGCTTAGTTGGGGGCGAAGAGCAGTACGTC. It yields the protein CASSLVGGEEQYV.

This clonotype came up a few times. The rearrangement joins TRBV4-3 to TRBJ2-3; D is uncertain. Germline-derived CDR1 and CDR2 are LGHNA and YSLEER. Trimming took 3 bases from V and 2 from J, leaving 9 bases between them. The CDR3 totals 14 residues. CDR3 region: CASSQQYVTDTQYF. CDR3 nucleotides: TGCGCCAGCAGCCAGCAGTATGTCACAGATACGCAGTATTTT.

This chain links TRBV7-2 with TRBJ1-1; D is unclear. Germline V gene data show CDR1 as SGHTA and CDR2 as FQGNSA. The V and J ends lost 1 base and 3 bases respectively, with 18 bases between them. This CDR3 comprises 17 residues. CDR3 in amino acids: CASSLVQLAFKYTEAFF. DNA of the CDR3: TGTGCCAGCAGCTTAGTACAGCTCGCGTTCAAATACACTGAAGCTTTCTTT.